The next 14 T cell receptor beta chains were all read from a single sample in a study of technical replicates of blood from a few donors. Produced via immunoSEQ multiplex PCR; TCRdb's table is partial and in-frame only. The sample shows tens of thousands of clones, about 93% of them seen only once. The specimen was T cells isolated from PBMCs. Receptors originate from a human donor in good health.

This chain links TRBV5-1 with TRBJ2-5, with 7 bases matching TRBD1. CDR3 size: 14 residues. J gave up 9 bases and V 3 bases, and 11 bases lay outside the gene matches. The germline gives CDR1 SGHRS, CDR2 YFSETQ. The CDR3 protein is CASSSGTVEKAQYF. The CDR3 DNA follows: TGCGCCAGCAGCTCAGGGACAGTTGAAAAGGCCCAGTACTTC.

The chain carries TRBV6-5 and TRBJ2-1, with TRBD2 matching over 10 bases. Trimming took 6 bases from V and 12 from J; bases not matched to a gene: 14. The V gene's germline CDR1 is MNHEY and CDR2 SVGAGI. This CDR3 comprises 15 residues. The CDR3 loop is CASSNGASGRTVQFF. The CDR3 DNA sequence: TGTGCCAGCAGCAACGGGGCTAGCGGGAGAACGGTGCAGTTCTTC.

This clone showed up just once. This CDR3 is CASSRDSSYNEQFF. CDR3 nucleotide sequence: TGTGCCAGCAGTCGGGACAGCTCCTACAATGAGCAGTTCTTC. The J gene is TRBJ2-1, the V gene TRBV6-1, with 7 nucleotides matching TRBD1. This CDR3 has 14 amino acids. Germline assignment: CDR1 MNHNS and CDR2 SASEGT. Unmatched junction bases numbered 1, after V lost 5 bases and J lost 0 bases.

This clone has just one count. CDR3: CASSESRGRGDHNEQFF. The CDR3 nucleotides read TGCGCCAGCAGTGAGTCGAGAGGGCGGGGGGACCACAATGAGCAGTTCTTC. The rearrangement joins TRBV10-1 to TRBJ2-1; 8 bases are shared with TRBD2. The CDR3 has 17 amino acids. The germline CDR1 and CDR2 sequences are WNHNN and SYGVQD (reference sequence). The V and J ends lost 0 bases and 5 bases, in that order; junction bases with no gene match: 9.

This clone has a single count. V gene TRBV5-1 combines with J gene TRBJ2-5; TRBD1 matches at 9 bases. Germline CDR1 and CDR2: SGHRS and YFSETQ. Losses at the gene ends were 3 bases for V and 6 bases for J; bases not matched to a gene: 15. The CDR3 has 17 residues. The DNA of the CDR3 is TGCGCCAGCAGCTCTAGGACAGGGGAGATGTGGGTCAAGACCCAGTACTTC. Protein sequence: CASSSRTGEMWVKTQYF.

V is TRBV10-3 and J is TRBJ2-7; 8 bases fit TRBD1. Germline loops: CDR1 ENHRY, CDR2 SYGVKD. Trimming at V came to 7 bases and at J to 4 bases, leaving 6 bases not matched to a gene. The CDR3 consists of 13 residues. The CDR3 DNA reads as TGTGCCATCAAGGGGGGACAGGATTACGAGCAGTACTTC. Protein product: CAIKGGQDYEQYF.

The V call is TRBV11-3, the J call TRBJ1-2; D not resolved. The V and J ends lost 5 bases and 10 bases respectively, with 17 bases between them. The CDR3 is made up of 13 amino acids. Germline CDR1 and CDR2: SGHNT and YENEEA. The CDR3 DNA follows: TGTGCCAGCAGCGCGACTAACATCTATAACTACACCTTC. This encodes CASSATNIYNYTF. The variable domain in full, completed from reference TRBV11-3 and TRBJ1-2, reads EAGVVQSPRYKIIEKKQPVAFWCNPISGHNTLYWYLQNLGQGPELLIRYENEEAVDDSQLPKDRFSAERLKGVDSTLKIQPAELGDSAVYLCASSATNIYNYTFGSGTRLTVV.

The V and J genes are TRBV28 and TRBJ1-5; possibly TRBD1 for D (5 bases). CDR3 length equals 16 residues. The V gene's germline CDR1 is MDHEN and CDR2 SYDVKM. Trimming removed 6 bases at V and 3 bases at J, with 18 bases between. The CDR3 spells CASSFLAAGLNQPQHF. The CDR3 DNA follows: TGTGCCAGCAGCTTTTTGGCTGCGGGGCTCAATCAGCCCCAGCATTTT.

CDR3 sequence: CASSDPIEAGDEQYF. The CDR3 nucleotides read TGCGCCAGCAGTGACCCCATCGAAGCGGGAGACGAGCAGTACTTC. The chain carries TRBV10-1 and TRBJ2-7; 8 positions agree with TRBD2. This CDR3 has 15 residues. V shed 3 bases, J shed 5 bases, and the junction held 9 bases outside the gene matches. Germline CDR1 is WNHNN and CDR2 is SYGVQD (reference sequence).

This chain joins TRBV7-9 and TRBJ2-2, with 10 bases fitting TRBD1. The ends lost 1 base at V and 3 bases at J; junction bases unmatched: 2. The germline gives CDR1 SEHNR, CDR2 FQNEAQ (reference sequence). This CDR3 contains 16 residues. CDR3 sequence (DNA): TGTGCCAGCAGCTTAGAGGGACAGGGGTACACCGGGGAGCTGTTTTTT. Protein: CASSLEGQGYTGELFF.

This chain joins TRBV18 and TRBJ2-5; TRBD2 is a possible D gene (6 bases). The ends were cut back, 3 bases at V and 5 bases at J, with 13 bases in the middle. CDR1 and CDR2 (germline): KGHSH, LQKENI. The CDR3 sequence is 14 residues long. CDR3 in DNA: TGTGCCAGCTCACCGACTAGGGCCCCCGAGACCCAGTACTTC. It is translated as CASSPTRAPETQYF.

The J gene is TRBJ2-3, the V gene TRBV19; D is unclear. V shed 3 bases and J shed 1 base, with 8 bases lying between them. In germline, CDR1 is LNHDA, CDR2 SQIVND (reference sequence). The length of the CDR3 is 14 residues. Here the CDR3 DNA reads TGTGCCAGTAGTATCATTGGAGGCACAGATACGCAGTATTTT. Protein sequence: CASSIIGGTDTQYF.

The V gene is TRBV2, the J gene TRBJ1-2, with 8 bases that match TRBD1. The CDR3 is 17 residues long. V shed 5 bases and J 4 bases; nucleotides not matched to a gene: 15. CDR1 is SNHLY and CDR2 is FYNNEI in the germline V gene. The CDR3 is CASSRATPGQEAYGYTF. The CDR3 region has the DNA TGTGCCAGCAGTAGAGCGACTCCGGGACAGGAGGCCTATGGCTACACCTTC.

The chain is built from TRBV5-1 and TRBJ1-6; the D gene is possibly TRBD1 (6 bases). Trimming removed 2 bases at V and 7 bases at J, with 19 bases between. CDR1 is SGHRS and CDR2 is YFSETQ in the germline V gene. CDR3 length: 17 amino acids. CDR3 nucleotide sequence: TGCGCCAGCAGCTTAGGTCCGGAGCAGGGGAACAATTCACCCCTCCACTTT. It translates to CASSLGPEQGNNSPLHF. Using reference TRBV5-1 and TRBJ1-6 for the parts outside the CDR3, the full variable domain is KAGVTQTPRYLIKTRGQQVTLSCSPISGHRSVSWYQQTPGQGLQFLFEYFSETQRNKGNFPGRFSGRQFSNSRSEMNVSTLELGDSALYLCASSLGPEQGNNSPLHFGNGTRLTVT.